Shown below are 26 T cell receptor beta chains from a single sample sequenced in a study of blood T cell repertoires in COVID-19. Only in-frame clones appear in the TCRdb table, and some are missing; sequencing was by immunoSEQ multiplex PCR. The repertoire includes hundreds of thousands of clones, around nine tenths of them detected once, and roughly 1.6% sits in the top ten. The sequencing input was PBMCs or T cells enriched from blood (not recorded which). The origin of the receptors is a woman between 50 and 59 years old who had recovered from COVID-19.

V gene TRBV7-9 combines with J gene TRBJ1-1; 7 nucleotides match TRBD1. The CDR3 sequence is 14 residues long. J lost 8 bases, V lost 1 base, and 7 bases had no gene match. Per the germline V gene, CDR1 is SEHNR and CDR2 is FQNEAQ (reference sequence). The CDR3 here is CASSLVMRDSEAFF. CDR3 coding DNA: TGTGCCAGCAGCTTAGTAATGCGGGACAGCGAAGCTTTCTTT.

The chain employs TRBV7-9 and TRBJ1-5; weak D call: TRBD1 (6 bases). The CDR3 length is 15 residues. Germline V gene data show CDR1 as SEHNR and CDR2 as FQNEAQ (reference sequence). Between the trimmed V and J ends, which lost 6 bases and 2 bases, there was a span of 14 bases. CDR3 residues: CASSTAGAGNQPQHF. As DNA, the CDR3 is TGTGCCAGCAGTACTGCGGGGGCGGGCAATCAGCCCCAGCATTTT. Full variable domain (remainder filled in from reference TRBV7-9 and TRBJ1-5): DTGVSQNPRHKITKRGQNVTFRCDPISEHNRLYWYRQTLGQGPEFLTYFQNEAQLEKSRLLSDRFSAERPKGSFSTLEIQRTEQGDSAMYLCASSTAGAGNQPQHFGDGTRLSIL.

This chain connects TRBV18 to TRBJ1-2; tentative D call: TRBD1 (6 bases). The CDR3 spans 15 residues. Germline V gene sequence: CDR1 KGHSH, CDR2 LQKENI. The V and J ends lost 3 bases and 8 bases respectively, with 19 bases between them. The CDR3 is CASSPQDSLERGYTF. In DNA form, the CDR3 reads TGTGCCAGCTCACCCCAGGACAGTTTGGAGCGCGGCTACACCTTC.

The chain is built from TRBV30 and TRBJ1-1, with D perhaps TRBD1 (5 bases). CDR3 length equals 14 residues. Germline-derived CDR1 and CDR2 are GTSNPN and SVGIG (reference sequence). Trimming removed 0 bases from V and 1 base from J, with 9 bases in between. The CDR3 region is CAWSVRQGNTEAFF. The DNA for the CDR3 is TGTGCCTGGAGTGTACGTCAGGGGAACACTGAAGCTTTCTTT.

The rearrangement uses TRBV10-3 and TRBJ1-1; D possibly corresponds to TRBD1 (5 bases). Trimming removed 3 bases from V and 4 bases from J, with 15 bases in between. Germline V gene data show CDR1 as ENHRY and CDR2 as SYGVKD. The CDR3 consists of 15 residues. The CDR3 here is CAISDNRGLGTEAFF. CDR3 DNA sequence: TGTGCCATCAGTGATAACCGGGGGTTGGGCACTGAAGCTTTCTTT.

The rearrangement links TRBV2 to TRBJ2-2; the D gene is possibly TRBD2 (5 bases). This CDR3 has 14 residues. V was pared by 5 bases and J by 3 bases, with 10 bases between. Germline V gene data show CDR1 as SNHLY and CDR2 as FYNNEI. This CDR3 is CASSPSQDTGELFF. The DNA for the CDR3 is TGTGCCAGCAGTCCTAGCCAGGACACCGGGGAGCTGTTTTTT. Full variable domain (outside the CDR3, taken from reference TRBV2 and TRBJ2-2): EPEVTQTPSHQVTQMGQEVILRCVPISNHLYFYWYRQILGQKVEFLVSFYNNEISEKSEIFDDQFSVERPDGSNFTLKIRSTKLEDSAMYFCASSPSQDTGELFFGEGSRLTVL.

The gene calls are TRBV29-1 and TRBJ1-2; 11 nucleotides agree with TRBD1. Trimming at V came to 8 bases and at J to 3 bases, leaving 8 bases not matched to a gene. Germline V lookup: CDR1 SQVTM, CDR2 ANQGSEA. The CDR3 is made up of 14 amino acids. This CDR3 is CSTRDRGKDYGYTF. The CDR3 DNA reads TGCAGCACCCGGGACAGGGGGAAAGACTATGGCTACACCTTC.

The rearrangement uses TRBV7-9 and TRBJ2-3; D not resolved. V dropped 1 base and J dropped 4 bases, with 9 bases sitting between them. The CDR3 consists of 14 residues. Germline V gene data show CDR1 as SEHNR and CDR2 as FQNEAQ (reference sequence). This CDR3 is CASSLGGPPDTQYF. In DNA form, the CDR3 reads TGTGCCAGCAGCTTAGGAGGCCCCCCAGATACGCAGTATTTT.

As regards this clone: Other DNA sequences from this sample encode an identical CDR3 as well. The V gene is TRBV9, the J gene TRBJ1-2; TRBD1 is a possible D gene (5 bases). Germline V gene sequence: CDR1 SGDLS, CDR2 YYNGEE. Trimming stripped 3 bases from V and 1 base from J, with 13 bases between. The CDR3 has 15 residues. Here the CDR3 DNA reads TGTGCCAGCAGCGCGGGACTTCTCAATAACTATGGCTACACCTTC. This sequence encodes CASSAGLLNNYGYTF. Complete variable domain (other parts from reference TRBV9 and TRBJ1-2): DSGVTQTPKHLITATGQRVTLRCSPRSGDLSVYWYQQSLDQGLQFLIQYYNGEERAKGNILERFSAQQFPDLHSELNLSSLELGDSALYFCASSAGLLNNYGYTFGSGTRLTVV.

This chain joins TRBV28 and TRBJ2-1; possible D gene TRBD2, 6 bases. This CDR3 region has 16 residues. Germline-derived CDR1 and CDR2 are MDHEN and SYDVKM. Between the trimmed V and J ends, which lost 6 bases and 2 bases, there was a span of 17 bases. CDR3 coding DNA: TGTGCCAGCAGACCCGGAGGGGAAATAACCTACAATGAGCAGTTCTTC. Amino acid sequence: CASRPGGEITYNEQFF.

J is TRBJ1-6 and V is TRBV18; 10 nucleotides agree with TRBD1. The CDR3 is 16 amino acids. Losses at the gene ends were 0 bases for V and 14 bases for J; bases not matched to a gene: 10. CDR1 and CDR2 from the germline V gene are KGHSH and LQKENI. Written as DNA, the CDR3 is TGTGCCAGCTCACCACCGGGACAGGGGTTTTTATCGGCCCTCCACTTT. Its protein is CASSPPGQGFLSALHF.

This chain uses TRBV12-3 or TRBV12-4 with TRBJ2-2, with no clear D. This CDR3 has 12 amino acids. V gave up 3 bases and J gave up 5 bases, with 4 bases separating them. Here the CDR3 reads CASSFNTGELFF. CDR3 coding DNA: TGTGCCAGCAGTTTTAATACCGGGGAGCTGTTTTTT.

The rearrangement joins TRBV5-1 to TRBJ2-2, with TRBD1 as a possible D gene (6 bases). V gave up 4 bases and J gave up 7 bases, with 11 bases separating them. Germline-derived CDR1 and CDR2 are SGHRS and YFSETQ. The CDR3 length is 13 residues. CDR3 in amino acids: CASSNQGFGELFF. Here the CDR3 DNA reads TGCGCCAGCAGCAATCAGGGGTTCGGGGAGCTGTTTTTT.

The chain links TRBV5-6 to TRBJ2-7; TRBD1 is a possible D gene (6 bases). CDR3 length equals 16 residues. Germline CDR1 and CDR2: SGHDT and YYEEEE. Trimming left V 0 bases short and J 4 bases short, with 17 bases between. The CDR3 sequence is CASSLAQGLYLYEQYF. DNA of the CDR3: TGTGCCAGCAGCTTGGCACAGGGCCTTTATCTTTACGAGCAGTACTTC.

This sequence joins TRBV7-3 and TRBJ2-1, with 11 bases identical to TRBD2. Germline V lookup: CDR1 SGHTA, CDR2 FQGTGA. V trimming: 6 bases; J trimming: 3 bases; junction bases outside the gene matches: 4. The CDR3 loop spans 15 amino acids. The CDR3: CASRETSGSYNEQFF. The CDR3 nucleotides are TGTGCCAGCAGGGAAACTAGCGGGAGCTACAATGAGCAGTTCTTC.

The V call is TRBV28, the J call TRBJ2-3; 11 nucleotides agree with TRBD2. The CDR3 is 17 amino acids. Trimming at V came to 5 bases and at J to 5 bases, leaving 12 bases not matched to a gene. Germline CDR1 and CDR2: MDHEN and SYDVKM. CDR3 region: CASSRATSGIARDTQYF. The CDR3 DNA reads TGTGCCAGCAGTCGAGCGACTAGCGGGATAGCTAGAGATACGCAGTATTTT.

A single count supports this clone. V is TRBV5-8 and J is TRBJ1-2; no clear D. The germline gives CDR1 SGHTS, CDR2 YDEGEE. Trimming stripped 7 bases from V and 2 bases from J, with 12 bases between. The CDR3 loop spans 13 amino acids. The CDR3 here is CASRGGENYGYTF. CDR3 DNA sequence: TGTGCCAGCCGCGGTGGTGAAAACTATGGCTACACCTTC.

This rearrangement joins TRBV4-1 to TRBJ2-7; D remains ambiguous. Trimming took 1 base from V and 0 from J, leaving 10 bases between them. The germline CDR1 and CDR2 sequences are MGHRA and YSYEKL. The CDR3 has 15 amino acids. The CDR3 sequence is CASSQAVPSSYEQYF. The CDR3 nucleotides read TGCGCCAGCAGCCAAGCTGTCCCCAGCTCCTACGAGCAGTACTTC.

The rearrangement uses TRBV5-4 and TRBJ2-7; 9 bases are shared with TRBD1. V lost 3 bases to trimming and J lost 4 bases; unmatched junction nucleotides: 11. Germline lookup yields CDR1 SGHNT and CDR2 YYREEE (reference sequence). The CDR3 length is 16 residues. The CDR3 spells CASSSARTGAAYEQYF. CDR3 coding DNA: TGTGCCAGCAGCTCTGCTCGGACAGGGGCGGCTTACGAGCAGTACTTC.

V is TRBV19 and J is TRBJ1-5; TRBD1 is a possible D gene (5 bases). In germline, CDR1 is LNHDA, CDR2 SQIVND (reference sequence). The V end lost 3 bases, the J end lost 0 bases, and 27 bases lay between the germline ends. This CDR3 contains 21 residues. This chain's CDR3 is CASSIPSLMGRGTHSNQPQHF. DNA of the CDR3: TGTGCCAGTAGTATCCCCTCTCTTATGGGCCGGGGGACTCATAGCAATCAGCCCCAGCATTTT.

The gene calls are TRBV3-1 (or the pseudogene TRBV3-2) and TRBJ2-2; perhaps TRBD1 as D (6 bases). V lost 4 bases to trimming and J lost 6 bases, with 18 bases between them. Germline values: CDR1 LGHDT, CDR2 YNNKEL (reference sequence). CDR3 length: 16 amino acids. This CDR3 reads CASSLLRRGGPGELFF. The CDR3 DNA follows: TGTGCCAGCAGCCTCCTCCGCAGGGGTGGCCCCGGGGAGCTGTTTTTT.

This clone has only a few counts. CDR3 nucleotide sequence: TGTGCCAGCTCACTTGATCAGGGGTATAATTCACCCCTCCACTTT. As protein: CASSLDQGYNSPLHF. This rearrangement joins TRBV18 to TRBJ1-6; a weak D match, TRBD1 (6 bases). Trimming left V 4 bases short and J 4 bases short, with 11 bases between. Germline loops: CDR1 KGHSH, CDR2 LQKENI. The CDR3 has 15 residues. Filled out from reference TRBV18 and TRBJ1-6, the complete variable domain reads NAGVMQNPRHLVRRRGQEARLRCSPMKGHSHVYWYRQLPEEGLKFMVYLQKENIIDESGMPKERFSAEFPKEGPSILRIQQVVRGDSAAYFCASSLDQGYNSPLHFGNGTRLTVT.

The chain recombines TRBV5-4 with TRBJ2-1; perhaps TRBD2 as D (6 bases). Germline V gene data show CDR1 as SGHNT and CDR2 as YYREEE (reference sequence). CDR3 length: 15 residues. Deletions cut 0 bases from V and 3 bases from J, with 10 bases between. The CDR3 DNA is TGTGCCAGCAGCTTGGATCCCGGGAGCTACAATGAGCAGTTCTTC. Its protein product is CASSLDPGSYNEQFF.

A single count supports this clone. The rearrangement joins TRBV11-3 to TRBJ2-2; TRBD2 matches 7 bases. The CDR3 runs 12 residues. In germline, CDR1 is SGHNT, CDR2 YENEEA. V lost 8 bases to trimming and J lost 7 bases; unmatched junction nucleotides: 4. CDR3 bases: TGTGCCAGCTCACTAGCGAGCGGGGAGCTGTTTTTT. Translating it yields CASSLASGELFF.

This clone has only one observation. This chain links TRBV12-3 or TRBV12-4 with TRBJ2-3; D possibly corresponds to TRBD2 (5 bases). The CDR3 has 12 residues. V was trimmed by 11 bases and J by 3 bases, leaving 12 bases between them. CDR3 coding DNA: TGTGCCGGTGGGAGAGGGACAGATACGCAGTATTTT. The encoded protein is CAGGRGTDTQYF.

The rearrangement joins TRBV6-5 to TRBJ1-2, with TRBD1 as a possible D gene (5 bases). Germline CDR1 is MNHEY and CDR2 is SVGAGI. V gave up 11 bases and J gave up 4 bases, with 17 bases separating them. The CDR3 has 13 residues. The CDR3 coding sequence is TGTGCCGAAGCAGTGGGACTCTTCTATGGCTACACCTTC. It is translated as CAEAVGLFYGYTF.